The entry that follows covers one TCR beta chain sequence. No antigen is known for it. The CDR3 end lies 3 residues beyond the end of the read and is filled in from the germline J gene. Germline V CDR1 and CDR2: DFQATT, SNEGSKA (reference sequence). Trimming stripped 0 bases from V and 4 bases from J, with 12 bases between. The CDR3 loop spans 15 amino acids. This entry belongs to a study of T cells in women clearing cervical HPV infection. Broader study findings: Controls had more TRBV6-7 (approximately 0.15%) than cases (about 0.11%). Timing of associations relative to infection is unclear; T-cell subsets were not isolated.

Clones were read by immunoSEQ multiplex PCR, and TCRdb kept only the in-frame ones, dropping some. Its listing shows tens of thousands of clones. The specimen was blood buffy coat. The rearrangement joins TRBV20-1 to TRBJ2-2; D is possibly TRBD2 (5 bases). The sequence came from a woman between 18 and 70 years old with a cervical HPV16 infection that either progressed to CIN3+ or cleared (not recorded which). Partial CDR3 DNA: TGCAGTGCTAGAGATGGTCGGGGTGGCACCGGGGAG. It codes for CSARDGRGGTGE. The CDR3 in its entirety is CSARDGRGGTGELFF.